These T cell receptor beta chains were read from a single sample in a study of cytomegalovirus exposure and HLA in healthy donors. Profiling relied on immunoSEQ multiplex PCR, and the TCRdb table lists in-frame clones only, not all of them. This table holds some 70,000 clones, around 76% found once. Sample: PBMCs. These receptors all come from a man aged 18 to 30 in good health and CMV-seronegative. Both conserved end residues are part of each CDR3. The D gene is left open where the match is weak. Only part of the rows carry a size: once, few, many, or a class if the clone is expanded.

D: .
J: TRBJ2-3
size: .
V: TRBV9
DNA: TGTGCCAGCAGCGAGGGACTCCGTGCGACAGATACGCAGTATTTT
CDR3: CASSEGLRATDTQYF

D: .
J: TRBJ1-6
size: .
V: TRBV2
DNA: TGTGCCAGCAGTCCCCGCGTCCGGGTTAATTCACCCCTCCACTTT
CDR3: CASSPRVRVNSPLHF

D: TRBD1
J: TRBJ2-4
size: once
V: TRBV28
DNA: TGTGCCAGCAGTTTATCACAGGGGCCACGCATTCAGTACTTC
CDR3: CASSLSQGPRIQYF

D: .
J: TRBJ2-6
size: few
V: TRBV19
DNA: TGTGCCAGTAGTCTGACAGTTTCTGGGGCCAACGTCCTGACTTTC
CDR3: CASSLTVSGANVLTF

D: .
J: TRBJ2-1
size: few
V: TRBV7-3
DNA: TGTGCCAGCAGCCGCACCGGGGTTCACAATGAGCAGTTCTTC
CDR3: CASSRTGVHNEQFF

D: .
J: TRBJ1-6
size: .
V: TRBV19
DNA: TGTGCCAGTAGTATAGGGGGCAGTCGGACCTATAATTCACCCCTCCACTTT
CDR3: CASSIGGSRTYNSPLHF

D: .
J: TRBJ1-5
size: .
V: TRBV27
DNA: TGTGCCAGCAGTTACTTTGGAAGAGGCGGGGGCGCGAGCAATCAGCCCCAGCATTTT
CDR3: CASSYFGRGGGASNQPQHF

D: .
J: TRBJ1-6
size: .
V: TRBV18
DNA: TGTGCCAGCTCACCTTCCGGGAATAATTCACCCCTCCACTTT
CDR3: CASSPSGNNSPLHF

D: TRBD2
J: TRBJ2-4
size: .
V: TRBV28
DNA: TGTGCCAGCAGTTCAAGGACTAGCGGGGGGCTAGCCAAAAACATTCAGTACTTC
CDR3: CASSSRTSGGLAKNIQYF

D: .
J: TRBJ2-1
size: .
V: TRBV5-1
DNA: TGCGCCAGCAGCTTGGTCTCTTACAATGAGCAGTTCTTC
CDR3: CASSLVSYNEQFF

D: .
J: TRBJ1-6
size: .
V: TRBV5-4
DNA: TGTGCCAGCAGCTTTTTAACAGGGCCGGTGCGATATAATTCACCCCTCCACTTT
CDR3: CASSFLTGPVRYNSPLHF

D: .
J: TRBJ1-5
size: .
V: TRBV28
DNA: TGTGCCAGCACCGCAAGGTACCGGGTCAATCAGCCCCAGCATTTT
CDR3: CASTARYRVNQPQHF

D: .
J: TRBJ1-1
size: .
V: TRBV6-5
DNA: TGTGCCAGCAGTGGGAGTCAGGGGTGGACTGAAGCTTTCTTT
CDR3: CASSGSQGWTEAFF

D: TRBD1
J: TRBJ2-3
size: once
V: TRBV11-2
DNA: TGTGCCAGCAGCCGACTTGGACAGGGGGCCACAGATACGCAGTATTTT
CDR3: CASSRLGQGATDTQYF

D: .
J: TRBJ2-1
size: .
V: TRBV11-2
DNA: TGTGCCAGCAGCCCGGGTGCGGGAAATTACAATGAGCAGTTCTTC
CDR3: CASSPGAGNYNEQFF

D: TRBD2
J: TRBJ2-3
size: .
V: TRBV29-1
DNA: TGCAGCGTCGGACTAGCGGTCACAGATACGCAGTATTTT
CDR3: CSVGLAVTDTQYF

D: .
J: TRBJ2-2
size: .
V: TRBV7-9
DNA: TGTGCCAGCAGCTTAGGGCCAGGGGCCCCAAGAAACACCGGGGAGCTGTTTTTT
CDR3: CASSLGPGAPRNTGELFF

D: TRBD1
J: TRBJ1-1
size: .
V: TRBV7-9
DNA: TGTGCCAGCAGCTTAACAGGGGGCGGGAACACTGAAGCTTTCTTT
CDR3: CASSLTGGGNTEAFF

D: .
J: TRBJ2-1
size: few
V: TRBV4-1
DNA: TGCGCCAGCAGCCAACCCACTAGTAATCCCCATCCTGAGCAGTTCTTC
CDR3: CASSQPTSNPHPEQFF

D: .
J: TRBJ1-5
size: .
V: TRBV27
DNA: TGTGCCAGCAGTTTCTCCGGGGGCAATCAGCCCCAGCATTTT
CDR3: CASSFSGGNQPQHF

D: TRBD2
J: TRBJ2-3
size: few
V: TRBV2
DNA: TGTGCCAGCAGTGATACGTCTAGCGGGGGCCTAATCACAGATACGCAGTATTTT
CDR3: CASSDTSSGGLITDTQYF

D: TRBD1
J: TRBJ2-3
size: few
V: TRBV19
DNA: TGTGCCAGTAGTATGACAGGGGCAGATACGCAGTATTTT
CDR3: CASSMTGADTQYF

D: .
J: TRBJ1-1
size: once
V: TRBV27
DNA: TGTGCCAGCAGGTATGACAGGAACACTGAAGCTTTCTTT
CDR3: CASRYDRNTEAFF

D: TRBD1
J: TRBJ2-2
size: once
V: TRBV11-2
DNA: TGTGCCAGCAGCTACCCGGGGACAGGGAACACCGGGGAGCTGTTTTTT
CDR3: CASSYPGTGNTGELFF

D: TRBD1
J: TRBJ1-5
size: .
V: TRBV28
DNA: TGTGCCAGCAGGGACAGGGGGCAGGAGCCCCAGCATTTT
CDR3: CASRDRGQEPQHF

D: TRBD1
J: TRBJ1-6
size: once
V: TRBV7-6
DNA: TGTGCCAGCAGCCCCGGGACAGGGGCACCCCTCCACTTT
CDR3: CASSPGTGAPLHF

D: .
J: TRBJ1-5
size: .
V: TRBV5-1
DNA: TGCGCCAGCAGCTTGGGGGAGGTTGGCAATCAGCCCCAGCATTTT
CDR3: CASSLGEVGNQPQHF

D: .
J: TRBJ1-5
size: once
V: TRBV6-5
DNA: TGTGCCAGCAGTTACTCGGCAGATAGCAATCAGCCCCAGCATTTT
CDR3: CASSYSADSNQPQHF

D: TRBD1
J: TRBJ2-2
size: .
V: TRBV7-2
DNA: TGTGCCAGCAGCTTTGGACAGGGGGCGCTCGGGGAGCTGTTTTTT
CDR3: CASSFGQGALGELFF

D: TRBD1
J: TRBJ1-1
size: .
V: TRBV5-1
DNA: TGCGCCAGCAGCCTCACAGGGGGCCCGGAGAACACTGAAGCTTTCTTT
CDR3: CASSLTGGPENTEAFF

D: .
J: TRBJ2-3
size: once
V: TRBV7-9
DNA: TGTGCCAGCAGCTCCCAGGCCAGCACAGATACGCAGTATTTT
CDR3: CASSSQASTDTQYF

D: TRBD1
J: TRBJ2-7
size: once
V: TRBV27
DNA: TGTGCCAGCAGTTTGGGGACAGGGGGCCACGAGCAGTACTTC
CDR3: CASSLGTGGHEQYF

D: .
J: TRBJ1-6
size: .
V: TRBV9
DNA: TGTGCCAGCAGCGTGGAGGGTTCTAGCGGTTCACCCCTCCACTTT
CDR3: CASSVEGSSGSPLHF

D: .
J: TRBJ1-6
size: .
V: TRBV6-6
DNA: TGTGCCAGCAGTTACTCTCCCAGGGTAGAATCACCCCTCCACTTT
CDR3: CASSYSPRVESPLHF

D: .
J: TRBJ1-1
size: few
V: TRBV5-6
DNA: TGTGCCAGCATCCGACGGGGGATTATCAACACTGAAGCTTTCTTT
CDR3: CASIRRGIINTEAFF

D: .
J: TRBJ2-3
size: .
V: TRBV2
DNA: TGTGCCAGCAAAAGGACTGAAGGCACAGATACGCAGTATTTT
CDR3: CASKRTEGTDTQYF

D: .
J: TRBJ2-5
size: few
V: TRBV12-5
DNA: TGTGCTAGTGGCCCCCCCGGGTTCCCAGAGACCCAGTACTTC
CDR3: CASGPPGFPETQYF

D: .
J: TRBJ1-2
size: .
V: TRBV28
DNA: TGTGCCAGCAGTTCCCCAACAGGGAGATTTGGCTACACCTTC
CDR3: CASSSPTGRFGYTF

D: .
J: TRBJ1-4
size: .
V: TRBV5-5
DNA: TGTGCCAGCAGCTTGGGGGGCGAGAGTGAAAAACTGTTTTTT
CDR3: CASSLGGESEKLFF

D: TRBD1
J: TRBJ1-1
size: .
V: TRBV28
DNA: TGTGCCAGCAGTCCCGGACAGGGGGCAAGCACTGAAGCTTTCTTT
CDR3: CASSPGQGASTEAFF

D: .
J: TRBJ2-1
size: .
V: TRBV6-5
DNA: TGTGCCAGCAGCCTCGTTCCAGGATACAATGAGCAGTTCTTC
CDR3: CASSLVPGYNEQFF

D: .
J: TRBJ1-4
size: .
V: TRBV5-5
DNA: TGTGCCAGCAGCTTGGACCCGAGGACAGCCTGGGGTGAAAAACTGTTTTTT
CDR3: CASSLDPRTAWGEKLFF

D: .
J: TRBJ1-1
size: .
V: TRBV27
DNA: TGTGCCAGCAGGGGAGGTGGGATGAACACTGAAGCTTTCTTT
CDR3: CASRGGGMNTEAFF

D: .
J: TRBJ1-2
size: once
V: TRBV7-3
DNA: TGTGCCAGCAGCTTAACAAGTCGGGGTAGATATGGCTACACCTTC
CDR3: CASSLTSRGRYGYTF

D: .
J: TRBJ2-2
size: .
V: TRBV30
DNA: TGTGCCTGGAGTGCCGCCCTAGGTTGGGGGGAGCTGTTTTTT
CDR3: CAWSAALGWGELFF

D: TRBD2
J: TRBJ2-1
size: .
V: TRBV7-6
DNA: TGTGCCAGCAGCCAGCGCGGGGGGGCCTACAATGAGCAGTTCTTC
CDR3: CASSQRGGAYNEQFF

D: .
J: TRBJ1-2
size: .
V: TRBV5-4
DNA: TGTGCCAGCGGTGACACGGGGAACTATGGCTACACCTTC
CDR3: CASGDTGNYGYTF

D: .
J: TRBJ2-1
size: .
V: TRBV18
DNA: TGTGCCAGCTCACCACAGGGACAACGGAATGAGCAGTTCTTC
CDR3: CASSPQGQRNEQFF

D: TRBD2
J: TRBJ2-1
size: .
V: TRBV5-1
DNA: TGCGCCAGCCGGACTAGCGGGAGCCATGAGCAGTTCTTC
CDR3: CASRTSGSHEQFF